This TCR beta chain came from a study of a mutant IDH1 vaccine in newly diagnosed glioma. Study information: The study started vaccination 4-6 weeks after radiotherapy alone, or with temozolomide cycles.

On this clone: The antigen remains unidentified.

This table comes from immunoSEQ multiplex PCR, and its TCRdb copy is limited to in-frame clones, with some not included. The sample includes tens of thousands of clones, approximately 80% of them seen just once. The CDR3 spans 13 residues. Per the germline V gene, CDR1 is SGHNT and CDR2 is YYREEE (reference sequence). With 3 bases removed from V and 2 bases from J, the gap between germline ends came to 6 bases. General study points: Seemingly, top peripheral T cell clonotype changes bore no relation to pseudoprogression.

Time point described: week 35, safety follow-up. The study gave 300 ug of mutant IDH1 20-mer peptide per vaccine dose, with topical imiquimod. Source: PBMCs, taken from a glioma patient whose treatment included an IDH1 peptide vaccine. The chain combines TRBV5-4 with TRBJ2-1; D is unclear. This sequence was found in a woman under 30 with glioma. For the CDR3, the DNA is TGTGCCAGCAGCTGGCCGGCCTACAATGAGCAGTTCTTC. It codes for CASSWPAYNEQFF.